This T cell receptor beta chain was recovered during a study of tissue T cells after allogeneic stem cell transplantation. Time point in this sample: mouse harvest day 7 after allogeneic transplant. Tail vein injection delivered 10^7 T-cell-depleted bone marrow cells and 10^6 splenic CD5+ T cells. B6 (H2b) cells into BALB/c (H2d) mice; tissues taken at day 7 or 14. Assay used: immunoSEQ multiplex PCR; TCRdb lists only in-frame clones, some missing. The table has about 11,000 clones, more than 30% seen once. Whole-study findings and limits: Only a limited share of tissue TCRs appeared in blood or spleen.

Of note for this clone: What it binds is unknown. Mouse gene names apply. The observed sequence ends 1 residue before the CDR3 terminus, with the missing tail filled in from the germline J gene.

Germline V gives CDR1 KGHPV, CDR2 FQNQEV (reference sequence). There are 16 residues in the CDR3. V trimming: 6 bases; J trimming: 4 bases; junction bases outside the gene matches: 9. The chain uses TRBV26 and TRBJ1-4, with 9 bases that match TRBD1. The sequence was collected from a female BALB/c mouse given C57BL/6 T cells with graft-versus-host disease after an allogeneic hematopoietic cell transplant. Sequenced: skin. The CDR3 sequence is CASSWSGTGNNERLFF. CDR3 bases read: TGTGCCAGCAGCTGGAGCGGGACAGGGAACAACGAAAGATTATTT.